This T cell receptor beta chain was recovered during a study of blood T cell repertoires in COVID-19 (dated by TCRdb to between 2020 and 2021). Notes on the research overall: Collaborator samples came from the United States, Italy and Spain and covered acute and convalescent phases of COVID-19. The material from the prospective study consisted of cDNA or gDNA derived from T cells, B-cell-depleted T cells, or PBMCs. The dataset comprised deeply sampled blood TCRbeta repertoires from subjects exposed to, actively infected with, or recovered from COVID-19. A freely available public database, intended as a resource for researchers studying the immune response to SARS-CoV-2, is where the repertoires were released. Samples came from the ongoing ImmuneRACE study (first 160 participants) plus 1,254 subjects from 6 global collaborators. The sample metadata nearly always contained a de-identified subject ID, COVID-19 status, age in years and sex. HLA class I and class II types, where available, came from metadata supplied by the sample provider rather than from assay-based typing.

The full study reports these points: The quantity of clinical and demographic metadata differed by source and by participant and was supplied without curation.

As concerns this clone: The specificity of this receptor is unknown. No much larger clone exists at a distance of one base, and base qualities are not known.

TCRbeta CDR3 regions were amplified from genomic DNA by means of the immunoSEQ Assay, a bias-controlled multiplex PCR. Processing in the source paper ran as follows. The number of nucleated cells in each sample was estimated by amplification of reference gene primers within the assay. Sequence reads were collapsed and filtered to measure the absolute abundance of every unique TCRbeta CDR3 rearrangement. Productive Simpson clonality was computed per sample as the square root of Simpson's diversity index over productive rearrangements. In TCRdb, the immuneACCESS table is reduced to in-frame sequences with V and J assigned. These tables do not hold every clone; where another copy was compared, an unresolved V gene accounts for under half, and the others remain unexplained. The V and J calls and clone size come from that table; D and trimming were worked out from the DNA. Counted in this sample were about 81,000 clones; 82% of them appeared once. The top ten constitute 7.4% of the sample.

The germline V gene gives CDR1 as LGHNT and CDR2 as FRNRAP. A distance of 8 bases separates the germline ends of V and J, which lose 9 bases and 0 bases respectively. The CDR3 sequence holds 12 residues, the cysteine and phenylalanine included. The sequence is cut down to CDR3 DNA, 36 bases in frame from base 1. Collaborating institutions collected whole blood in K2EDTA tubes following their own protocols. Collaborator samples were shipped for TCRbeta analysis as frozen whole blood, isolated PBMCs, or DNA extracted from either sample type. Sequencing was done on a sample of peripheral blood. The rearranged chain carries TRBV12-5 and TRBJ1-1, with the identity of the D gene unclear. This TCR was recovered from a human donor in a cohort sampled during active COVID-19. The nucleotides read TGTGCTAGCACTTCTTTGAACACTGAAGCTTTCTTT. Its protein reads: CASTSLNTEAFF. When the CDR3 is completed using the reference TRBV12-5 and TRBJ1-1 genes on either side, the full variable domain is DARVTQTPRHKVTEMGQEVTMRCQPILGHNTVFWYRQTMMQGLELLAYFRNRAPLDDSGMPKDRFSAEMPDATLATLKIQPSEPRDSAVYFCASTSLNTEAFFGQGTRLTVV.